What follows are 22 T cell receptor beta chains derived from one specimen sequenced in a study of read filtering for tumor transcriptome and immune sequencing. From roughly 400 ng of RNA, a library with molecular barcoded alpha/delta and beta/gamma adaptors was made. TCRdb re-called the reads with MiXCR, one entry per CDR3 protein. The repertoire holds around 130,000 distinct CDR3 sequences, with 10% to 15% as singletons. Sequencing was carried out using a population of CD138-negative cells sorted from bone marrow. These receptors came from a donor aged 40 or older with multiple myeloma.

At least ten counts were recorded for this clonotype. The rearrangement joins TRBV5-1 to TRBJ2-5; TRBD2 aligns across 7 bases. The V and J ends lost 0 bases and 5 bases, in that order; junction bases with no gene match: 7. Germline assignment: CDR1 SGHRS and CDR2 YFSETQ. This CDR3 region has 15 residues. CDR3 sequence (DNA): TGCGCCAGCAGCTTGGTAGGCGGGAGTGGTGAGACCCAGTACTTC. Protein product: CASSLVGGSGETQYF.

This clonotype appeared a few times. The V gene is TRBV20-1, the J gene TRBJ2-5; a possible D gene is TRBD2 (6 bases). The CDR3 length is 14 residues. The V and J ends lost 6 bases and 5 bases respectively, with 19 bases between them. CDR1 and CDR2 (germline): DFQATT, SNEGSKA (reference sequence). CDR3 protein: CSAPRSEGRETQYF. The CDR3 nucleotides read TGCAGTGCCCCCCGGTCCGAAGGGAGGGAGACCCAGTACTTC.

With regard to this clonotype: The CDR3 does not close with the conserved phenylalanine or tryptophan, likely indicating a read error. The DNA is omitted, as the CDR3 cannot be located on it reliably, and the CDR3 follows TCRdb's listing. This chain connects TRBV9 to TRBJ1-5; the table's D call, TRBD1, was not checked against the DNA. The germline V gene encodes CDR1 SGDLS and CDR2 YYNGEE. The CDR3 extends over 14 residues, inclusive of both ends. The CDR3 reads CASSVKSPTGFAFL.

This clonotype was counted at least ten times. The chain links TRBV11-2 to TRBJ2-1, with 8 bases that match TRBD1. The CDR3 covers 14 residues. The germline gives CDR1 SGHAT, CDR2 FQNNGV. With 2 bases clipped from V and 6 bases from J, the junction kept 3 bases outside the gene matches. The CDR3 loop is CASSLQGASNEQFF. The DNA of the CDR3 is TGTGCCAGCAGCTTACAGGGGGCTAGCAATGAGCAGTTCTTC.

The J gene is TRBJ1-1, the V gene TRBV7-8; unclear D gene. V was cut by 1 base and J by 9 bases, with 15 bases left in between. CDR1 SGHVS and CDR2 FQNEAQ come from the germline V gene. The CDR3 spans 14 residues. The chain's CDR3 is CASSLGGVDTKAFF. The CDR3, as DNA: TGTGCCAGCAGCTTAGGGGGAGTAGATACTAAAGCTTTCTTT.

This clonotype was observed at least ten times. The CDR3 loop is CASSSTEGRLWTQYF. The CDR3 DNA sequence: TGTGCCAGCAGTTCCACGGAGGGCCGGTTATGGACCCAGTACTTC. The chain is built from TRBV6-2 or TRBV6-3 and TRBJ2-5, with D perhaps TRBD2 (6 bases). This CDR3 is 15 amino acids long. V was trimmed by 4 bases and J by 7 bases, leaving 19 bases between them. The V gene's germline CDR1 is MNHEY and CDR2 SVGEGT.

Concerning this clonotype itself: One junction end does not reproduce the germline sequence, and a read error may be involved. The V call is TRBV14, the J call TRBJ2-6; tentative D call: TRBD2 (6 bases). The germline gives CDR1 SGHDN, CDR2 FVKESK. This CDR3 has 16 residues. CDR3 nucleotides: TGTGCCGGCAGCCAAGTCTACGGGAGTGGGGCCAACGTCCTGACTTTC. Translation: CAGSQVYGSGANVLTF.

In this sample, this clonotype turned up many times. The chain joins TRBV7-2 to TRBJ2-1, with 7 bases lining up with TRBD2. After removal of 3 bases from V and 9 bases from J, the junction contained 2 bases not matched to a gene. Germline-derived CDR1 and CDR2 are SGHTA and FQGNSA. The CDR3 is 12 amino acids. The CDR3 spells CASSFGRGEQFF. CDR3 coding DNA: TGTGCCAGCAGCTTTGGGAGGGGTGAGCAGTTCTTC.

The chain links TRBV6-5 to TRBJ2-7; TRBD1 aligns across 7 bases. CDR1 is MNHEY and CDR2 is SVGAGI in the germline V gene. The length of the CDR3 is 15 residues. Trimming took 0 bases from V and 6 from J; bases not matched to a gene: 8. The CDR3 nucleotides read TGTGCCAGCAGTTACTCCGACAGGGCAGATCGCGAGCAGTACTTC. Translating gives CASSYSDRADREQYF.

This clonotype has ten or more counts. The chain recombines TRBV29-1 with TRBJ2-3; D may correspond to TRBD1 or TRBD2 (6 bases each). This CDR3 is 13 amino acids long. Looked up from germline, CDR1 is SQVTM and CDR2 is ANQGSEA. Trimming shortened V by 3 bases and J by 4 bases, and 11 bases separated the two germline ends. CDR3 DNA sequence: TGCAGCGTTGACGAGGAGGGGGCAGATACGCAGTATTTT. Its protein is CSVDEEGADTQYF.

Of note for this clonotype: One base away lies a much larger clone, so this may be a sequencing read error. The V call is TRBV6-1, the J call TRBJ2-7, with D uncertain. The germline V gene has CDR1 MNHNS and CDR2 SASEGT. This CDR3 comprises 10 residues. V was shortened by 8 bases and J by 6 bases, with 8 bases between the two germline ends. This chain's CDR3 is CASAHCEQYF. The CDR3 bases are TGTGCCAGCGCCCACTGCGAGCAGTACTTC.

This clonotype has a count of ten or more. The gene calls are TRBV12-3 or TRBV12-4 and TRBJ2-5, with 9 nucleotides matching TRBD1. Trimming at V came to 3 bases and at J to 4 bases, leaving 6 bases not matched to a gene. This CDR3 region has 15 residues. The CDR3 sequence is CASSFGTGSGETQYF. The CDR3 bases are TGTGCCAGCAGTTTTGGGACAGGGAGCGGAGAGACCCAGTACTTC.

This chain uses TRBV4-1 with TRBJ2-4; possible D gene TRBD1, 6 bases. Trimming pared 1 base from V and 8 bases from J, leaving 27 bases between. The CDR3 runs 19 residues. The V gene's germline CDR1 is MGHRA and CDR2 YSYEKL. The CDR3: CASSQGWGRMGDIIDIQYF. CDR3 in DNA: TGCGCCAGCAGCCAAGGTTGGGGGCGAATGGGAGATATAATCGACATTCAGTACTTC.

Details on this clonotype: The CDR3 carries no conserved terminal phenylalanine or tryptophan, so it likely arises from a read error. The chain combines TRBV20-1 with TRBJ1-1, with a weak D call TRBD1 (6 bases). Germline V gene data show CDR1 as DFQATT and CDR2 as SNEGSKA (reference sequence). The CDR3 has 13 amino acids. Trimming removed 4 bases from V and 11 bases from J, with 20 bases in between. The CDR3 sequence is CSANRDRTQGAFL. CDR3 in DNA: TGCAGTGCTAACCGAGACAGGACTCAAGGGGCTTTCCTT.

This clonotype was observed at least ten times. The chain employs TRBV7-2 and TRBJ2-5, with D possibly TRBD1 on 5 matching bases. The CDR3 spans 13 residues. Trimming cost V 4 bases and J 7 bases, with 13 bases left between them. Looked up from germline, CDR1 is SGHTA and CDR2 is FQGNSA. CDR3 coding DNA: TGTGCCAGCAGCTCGACAGATATGGGGACCCAGTACTTC. Translated, it gives CASSSTDMGTQYF. The variable domain in full, with the rest retrieved from reference TRBV7-2 and TRBJ2-5, is GAGVSQSPSNKVTEKGKDVELRCDPISGHTALYWYRQSLGQGLEFLIYFQGNSAPDKSGLPSDRFSAERTGGSVSTLTIQRTQQEDSAVYLCASSSTDMGTQYFGPGTRLLVL.

This clonotype was picked up many times. This chain links TRBV24-1 with TRBJ2-3, with TRBD1 as a possible D gene (5 bases). Germline values: CDR1 KGHDR, CDR2 SFDVKD. The CDR3 runs 17 residues. V lost 4 bases and J 5 bases, leaving 21 bases between the germline ends. This CDR3 reads CATSDYDGREYRDTQYF. The CDR3 nucleotides are TGTGCCACCAGTGACTACGACGGCAGGGAATATCGAGATACGCAGTATTTT.

This clonotype was observed at least ten times. The V and J genes are TRBV5-5 and TRBJ1-1, with D perhaps TRBD1 (5 bases). Trimming left V 3 bases short and J 1 base short, with 10 bases between. This CDR3 contains 14 residues. Germline loops: CDR1 SGHKS, CDR2 YYEKEE (reference sequence). CDR3 in DNA: TGTGCCAGCAGCTGGGGAGGGGCGAACACTGAAGCTTTCTTT. Its protein is CASSWGGANTEAFF.

There are many counts of this clonotype. The V call is TRBV5-1, the J call TRBJ2-1; 9 nucleotides line up with TRBD2. CDR3 length equals 15 residues. Germline lookup yields CDR1 SGHRS and CDR2 YFSETQ. Unmatched junction bases numbered 3, after V lost 5 bases and J lost 0 bases. This chain's CDR3 is CASSYSGGSYNEQFF. CDR3 DNA: TGCGCCAGCAGTTATAGCGGGGGCTCCTACAATGAGCAGTTCTTC.

As to this clonotype: Being one base from a much bigger clone, this may be a read error. The chain recombines TRBV2 with TRBJ2-3, with 9 positions matching TRBD1. The germline V gene encodes CDR1 SNHLY and CDR2 FYNNEI. The CDR3 is 15 amino acids. J lost 4 bases, V lost 8 bases, and 10 bases had no gene match. The CDR3 is CASGQTGTGSDTQYF. CDR3 nucleotides: TGTGCCAGCGGGCAAACCGGGACAGGGTCAGATACGCAGTATTTT.

Notes on this clonotype: The junction does not match germline at one end; this may be a read error. CDR3 amino acids: CASSTDGLAVKDTPYF. CDR3 in DNA: TGCGCCAGCAGTACTGACGGACTAGCGGTGAAAGATACGCCGTATTTT. V gene TRBV5-1 combines with J gene TRBJ2-3, with 10 bases fitting TRBD2. Germline assignment: CDR1 SGHRS and CDR2 YFSETQ. The CDR3 spans 16 residues.

This clonotype was observed many times. The CDR3 bases are TGCGCCAGCAGCTTGGGGGACAGGTGGAACACCGGGGAGCTGTTTTTT. Translating gives CASSLGDRWNTGELFF. The gene calls are TRBV5-1 and TRBJ2-2; 8 bases match TRBD1. CDR3 length: 16 residues. Germline values: CDR1 SGHRS, CDR2 YFSETQ. The V and J ends lost 0 bases and 1 base, in that order; junction bases with no gene match: 2.

With regard to this clonotype: One base away lies a much larger clone, so this may be a sequencing read error. This chain links TRBV6-2 or TRBV6-3 with TRBJ2-3; 10 bases align to TRBD1. With 2 bases clipped from V and 4 bases from J, the junction kept 9 bases outside the gene matches. Looked up from germline, CDR1 is MNHEY and CDR2 is SVGEGT. CDR3 length equals 17 residues. In nucleotides, the CDR3 is TGTGCCAGCAGTTACCCAAGACAGGGGGCTCCCGCAGATACGCAGTATTTT. This sequence encodes CASSYPRQGAPADTQYF.